The 26 T cell receptor beta chains presented below share a single source sample, sequenced in a study of shared clonotypes between healthy human individuals (TCRdb year 2020). Libraries were made using the immunoSEQ multiplex PCR assay. TCRdb retrieved this table from immuneACCESS and kept in-frame rearrangements only. Not all clones are present; in checked studies, unresolved V genes account for under half, and no reason is known for the remainder. The sample yields about 1.1 million clones; roughly 80% were counted once. Of the sample, approximately 0.9% is held by the ten largest clones. The sequenced material came from memory CD4+ T cells from PBMCs. The sample's cell subset or site, from its label and the paper: CD45RA-negative fraction. The source of these receptors is a man between 18 and 35 years old in good health. Some clones in this sample may be carry-over from other donors' samples.

The chain carries TRBV6-4 and TRBJ1-4; D not resolved. V was trimmed by 6 bases and J by 8 bases, leaving 7 bases between them. The CDR3 contains 11 residues. CDR1 MRHNA and CDR2 SNTAGT come from the germline V gene. The CDR3 region has the DNA TGTGCCAGCAGAAGAACAGAAAAACTGTTTTTT. It encodes CASRRTEKLFF.

This clone has more than one count but fewer than ten. Since a much larger clone is just one base distant, this may be a read error. The chain employs TRBV7-8 and TRBJ1-1; no firm D call. The CDR3 length is 12 residues. Trimming removed 1 base from V and 0 bases from J, with 0 bases in between. Germline assignment: CDR1 SGHVS and CDR2 FQNEAQ. Here the CDR3 reads CASSLVNTEAFF. The CDR3 coding sequence is TGTGCCAGCAGCTTAGTGAACACTGAAGCTTTCTTT.

J is TRBJ2-7 and V is TRBV27, with 8 positions matching TRBD2. This CDR3 spans 15 amino acids. Germline V gene sequence: CDR1 MNHEY, CDR2 SMNVEV (reference sequence). V gave up 6 bases and J gave up 4 bases; unmatched junction bases: 11. DNA for the CDR3: TGTGCCAGCAGCCGCATCGGGGGGGGCCCTTACGAGCAGTACTTC. Its translation is CASSRIGGGPYEQYF.

The sample holds one count of this clone. The chain combines TRBV7-3 with TRBJ2-7; 7 bases line up with TRBD1. The germline gives CDR1 SGHTA, CDR2 FQGTGA. After removal of 5 bases from V and 3 bases from J, the junction contained 10 bases not matched to a gene. This CDR3 is 15 amino acids long. The CDR3 nucleotides read TGTGCCAGCAGCCCATCCTCCGGGACAGTCTACGAGCAGTACTTC. Protein product: CASSPSSGTVYEQYF.

This clone was counted once. The chain recombines TRBV5-1 with TRBJ2-5; D ambiguous. CDR3 length equals 14 residues. Deletions cut 0 bases from V and 5 bases from J, with 11 bases between. The germline gives CDR1 SGHRS, CDR2 YFSETQ. The CDR3 DNA reads as TGCGCCAGCAGCTTGGTAGGGCAGACCGAGACCCAGTACTTC. It codes for CASSLVGQTETQYF.

The rearrangement uses TRBV6-1 and TRBJ2-1; 13 positions agree with TRBD2. Germline lookup yields CDR1 MNHNS and CDR2 SASEGT. With V trimmed by 4 bases and J by 0 bases, 9 bases remained unmatched. CDR3 length: 19 amino acids. CDR3 DNA: TGTGCCAGCAGTGGGACGACTAGCGGGAGGATAAGCTCCTACAATGAGCAGTTCTTC. This gives the protein CASSGTTSGRISSYNEQFF.

This clone was seen a single time. Possible read error: a much larger clone is one base away. The sample contains more than one DNA sequence encoding this CDR3. The V gene is TRBV6-1, the J gene TRBJ2-1; possible D gene TRBD1, 6 bases. The germline CDR1 and CDR2 sequences are MNHNS and SASEGT. Deletions cut 2 bases from V and 1 base from J, with 6 bases between. This CDR3 is built from 14 residues. DNA for the CDR3: TGTGCCAGCAGTGAACAGGGGTCCTACAATGAGCAGTTCTTC. Translated: CASSEQGSYNEQFF.

Regarding this clone: Additional DNA sequences in this sample encode the identical CDR3. V usage is TRBV7-3 and J usage is TRBJ2-1; 14 positions match TRBD2. This CDR3 spans 16 amino acids. V lost 2 bases to trimming and J lost 7 bases; unmatched junction nucleotides: 4. Germline loops: CDR1 SGHTA, CDR2 FQGTGA. The CDR3 loop reads CASSLVGTSGSNEQFF. Here the CDR3 DNA reads TGTGCCAGCAGCTTAGTCGGGACTAGCGGGAGTAATGAGCAGTTCTTC.

The V and J genes are TRBV29-1 and TRBJ2-5, with TRBD1 identical over 9 bases. The end of the DNA fits TRBJ2-7 better, so the J call may be wrong. Germline CDR1 SQVTM, CDR2 ANQGSEA. The CDR3 has 14 residues. The CDR3 DNA sequence: TGCAGCGTCTTACCCGGGACAGGGTCCTACGAGCAGTACTTC. This translates into CSVLPGTGSYEQYF.

The table lists this clone with a count of one. J is TRBJ2-5 and V is TRBV27; no clear D gene. The CDR3 runs to 11 residues. V was trimmed by 5 bases and J by 7 bases, leaving 8 bases between them. The germline CDR1 and CDR2 sequences are MNHEY and SMNVEV (reference sequence). CDR3 loop: CASSPVGTQYF. In DNA, the CDR3 is TGTGCCAGCAGTCCGGTGGGGACCCAGTACTTC.

This chain uses TRBV29-1 with TRBJ2-1; TRBD1 is a possible D gene (7 bases). With 7 bases removed from V and 7 bases from J, the gap between germline ends came to 17 bases. The CDR3 is made up of 13 amino acids. Germline V lookup: CDR1 SQVTM, CDR2 ANQGSEA. Here the CDR3 DNA reads TGCAGCGCCAGACAGGGACTTGTAAATGAGCAGTTCTTC. It is translated as CSARQGLVNEQFF.

V and J are TRBV6-1 and TRBJ1-5; D gene ambiguous. V shed 4 bases and J shed 3 bases, with 1 base lying between them. This CDR3 has 11 residues. Germline V gives CDR1 MNHNS, CDR2 SASEGT. CDR3 bases: TGTGCCAGCAGTGCCAATCAGCCCCAGCATTTT. Amino acid sequence: CASSANQPQHF.

V usage is TRBV6-6 and J usage is TRBJ2-2; D perhaps matches TRBD2 (6 bases). The CDR3 is 16 residues long. CDR1 and CDR2 from the germline V gene are MNHNY and SVGAGI (reference sequence). Trimming stripped 6 bases from V and 4 bases from J, with 18 bases between. The CDR3 region has the DNA TGTGCCAGCAGCCCGACTCGGATGCGGGGCACCGGGGAGCTGTTTTTT. Translation gives CASSPTRMRGTGELFF.

The chain uses TRBV7-2 and TRBJ2-2; D gene uncertain. Germline lookup yields CDR1 SGHTA and CDR2 FQGNSA. The CDR3 has 18 amino acids. V was cut by 0 bases and J by 1 base, with 15 bases left in between. The CDR3 is CASSLARLGLLNTGELFF. The CDR3 nucleotides are TGTGCCAGCAGCTTAGCGCGGTTGGGCTTACTGAACACCGGGGAGCTGTTTTTT.

This clone was picked up a small number of times. This rearrangement joins TRBV29-1 to TRBJ2-5; tentatively, D is TRBD1 (6 bases). Trimming cost V 5 bases and J 5 bases, with 21 bases left between them. CDR1 is SQVTM, CDR2 ANQGSEA, per germline. This CDR3 comprises 15 residues. The CDR3 region is CSVQGLSPSTETQYF. In DNA form, the CDR3 reads TGCAGCGTTCAGGGGTTAAGTCCCAGCACGGAGACCCAGTACTTC.

The chain recombines TRBV2 with TRBJ2-1; 12 positions match TRBD2. CDR3 length: 15 amino acids. CDR1 and CDR2 from the germline V gene are SNHLY and FYNNEI. J lost 6 bases, V lost 5 bases, and 5 bases had no gene match. CDR3 amino acids: CASSSSGRASNEQFF. The CDR3 nucleotides are TGTGCCAGCAGTTCTAGCGGGAGGGCCTCCAATGAGCAGTTCTTC.

The V and J genes are TRBV4-1 and TRBJ2-3, with 8 bases identical to TRBD1. Germline CDR1 is MGHRA and CDR2 is YSYEKL. V trimming: 2 bases; J trimming: 6 bases; junction bases outside the gene matches: 4. The CDR3 loop spans 14 amino acids. CDR3 loop: CASSQIRQGDTQYF. CDR3 bases: TGCGCCAGCAGCCAAATCCGACAGGGGGATACGCAGTATTTT.

Only one count was recorded for this clone. This chain connects TRBV5-4 to TRBJ2-1; 14 bases map to TRBD2. Trimming cost V 5 bases and J 6 bases; bases outside gene matches: 4. This CDR3 spans 15 amino acids. CDR1 SGHNT and CDR2 YYREEE come from the germline V gene (reference sequence). The CDR3 DNA is TGTGCCAGCAGGGCCGGGACTAGCGGGAGCAATGAGCAGTTCTTC. Its translation is CASRAGTSGSNEQFF.

As for this clone: Other DNA sequences from this sample encode an identical CDR3 as well. The CDR3 bases are TGCGCCAGCAGCTTGGCCCCCAACACTGAAGCTTTCTTT. Protein sequence: CASSLAPNTEAFF. This chain links TRBV5-1 with TRBJ1-1; D gene uncertain. V was cut by 0 bases and J by 2 bases, with 5 bases left in between. The CDR3 is 13 amino acids. Per the germline V gene, CDR1 is SGHRS and CDR2 is YFSETQ.

CDR3 protein: CASSSRGQGNEQFF. Written as DNA, the CDR3 is TGTGCCAGCAGCTCCCGGGGGCAGGGCAATGAGCAGTTCTTC. J is TRBJ2-1 and V is TRBV11-1, with D perhaps being TRBD1 or TRBD2 (6 bases each). V was cut by 4 bases and J by 6 bases, with 13 bases left in between. Germline V gene sequence: CDR1 SGHAT, CDR2 FQDESV (reference sequence). The CDR3 has 14 amino acids.

In regard to this clone: This same CDR3 is encoded by further DNA sequences in the sample. The rearrangement links TRBV28 to TRBJ1-5; D remains unclear. CDR1 and CDR2 (germline): MDHEN, SYDVKM. With 2 bases removed from V and 2 bases from J, the gap between germline ends came to 10 bases. This CDR3 contains 15 residues. Here the CDR3 reads CASSLQGRGNQPQHF. CDR3 nucleotides: TGTGCCAGCAGTTTACAAGGGCGGGGCAATCAGCCCCAGCATTTT.

This sequence joins TRBV5-6 and TRBJ1-6; D may be TRBD1 (6 bases). Germline loops: CDR1 SGHDT, CDR2 YYEEEE. The V and J ends lost 4 bases and 7 bases respectively, with 15 bases between them. There are 15 residues in the CDR3. Here the CDR3 DNA reads TGTGCCAGCAGCGATTACAGGGTACGAAATTCACCCCTCCACTTT. Translation: CASSDYRVRNSPLHF.

The rearrangement links TRBV6-6 to TRBJ2-3; weak D call: TRBD2 (5 bases). This CDR3 contains 15 residues. Germline CDR1 is MNHNY and CDR2 is SVGAGI (reference sequence). With 0 bases removed from V and 1 base from J, the gap between germline ends came to 8 bases. CDR3 sequence (DNA): TGTGCCAGCAGTTACTCGGAGCGGCGCACAGATACGCAGTATTTT. Amino acid sequence: CASSYSERRTDTQYF.

The chain couples TRBV5-1 to TRBJ2-1; D may be TRBD1 (6 bases). CDR3 size: 16 residues. The germline V gene encodes CDR1 SGHRS and CDR2 YFSETQ. V gave up 0 bases and J gave up 4 bases, with 14 bases separating them. CDR3 protein: CASSLEGDPRYNEQFF. In DNA, the CDR3 is TGCGCCAGCAGCTTGGAGGGGGATCCAAGGTACAATGAGCAGTTCTTC.

This sequence joins TRBV4-1 and TRBJ1-1; D is unresolved. CDR3 length: 15 residues. Looked up from germline, CDR1 is MGHRA and CDR2 is YSYEKL. V lost 4 bases and J lost 1, with 13 bases in between. CDR3 DNA sequence: TGCGCCAGCAGCCTAAATCCGAGAGGGAACACTGAAGCTTTCTTT. This translates into CASSLNPRGNTEAFF.

This chain connects TRBV5-4 to TRBJ1-3; D is unclear. Looked up from germline, CDR1 is SGHNT and CDR2 is YYREEE (reference sequence). Trimming left V 0 bases short and J 3 bases short, with 10 bases between. The CDR3 sequence is 15 residues long. The CDR3 DNA follows: TGTGCCAGCAGCTTGGATACAGTTCGTGGAAACACCATATATTTT. Protein: CASSLDTVRGNTIYF.